This T cell receptor beta chain was captured in a study of blood T cell repertoires in COVID-19 (dated by TCRdb to about 2020). Some background on the complete study: Collaborator samples came from the United States, Italy and Spain and covered acute and convalescent phases of COVID-19. HLA class I and class II types, where available, came from metadata supplied by the sample provider rather than from assay-based typing. The repertoires were made available in a free public database intended to serve as a resource for research on the immune response to SARS-CoV-2. The samples were drawn from two sources: the first 160 participants of the ongoing ImmuneRACE study, and about 1,300 subjects contributed by 6 global collaborators. Subjects who had been exposed to COVID-19, were actively infected with it, or had recovered from it provided the deeply sampled blood TCRbeta repertoires that made up the dataset. The material from the prospective study consisted of cDNA or gDNA derived from T cells, B-cell-depleted T cells, or PBMCs. Nearly every sample came with metadata listing a de-identified subject ID, COVID-19 status, age in years and sex. Findings and caveats that apply to the study as a whole: The quantity of clinical and demographic metadata differed by source and by participant and was supplied without curation.

TCRbeta CDR3 regions were amplified from genomic DNA using the immunoSEQ Assay, a bias-controlled multiplex PCR. The original methods were these. The number of nucleated cells in each sample was estimated by amplification of reference gene primers within the assay. Sequence reads were collapsed and filtered to measure the absolute abundance of every unique TCRbeta CDR3 rearrangement. Productive Simpson clonality was computed per sample as the square root of Simpson's diversity index over productive rearrangements. TCRdb mirrors the immuneACCESS table, restricted to in-frame sequences. Some clones are absent from its copies; in checked studies, under half trace to an unresolved V gene, and the reason for the others is unknown. Clone size and V and J calls were adopted from that table, with D and trimming inferred from the DNA. In this sample the table shows around 300,000 clones, 80% to 90% of which occur a single time. The ten largest clones take up 2.4% of the sample.

A single count supports this clone. What this receptor recognizes is not known. The sample holds no much larger clone one base away, and base qualities are not on file. Participants in the prospective study were enrolled through a virtual design, were aged roughly 18 to 100 years, and lived in about two dozen United States geographic areas. To assign participants to cohorts, the prospective study relied on clinical history that participants themselves reported in a screening survey and a study questionnaire. Recovered participants in ImmuneRACE Cohort 3 were defined as having two consecutive negative NP/OP PCR tests, clearance from a healthcare professional, or resolution of symptoms. In the prospective study, whole blood, serum and a nasopharyngeal or oropharyngeal swab were collected from each participant by mobile phlebotomists. Additional blood draws and questionnaires over an approximately two-month period could optionally be provided by prospective study participants. Before DNA extraction, prospective study blood samples were shipped either frozen or at room temperature.

The material sequenced was PBMCs or T cells enriched from blood (not recorded which). The receptor was isolated from a woman between 18 and 29 years old who had recovered from COVID-19.

The CDR3 in this case is CASSPWVQGDLVTLHF. DNA sequence: TGTGCCAGCAGCCCTTGGGTACAGGGGGATCTGGTAACCCTCCACTTT. The sequence joins TRBV3-1 (or the pseudogene TRBV3-2) to TRBJ1-6; TRBD1 matches 8 bases in the middle. Including cysteine and phenylalanine, the CDR3 has 16 amino acids. Of the read, only the CDR3 DNA is kept; its 48 bases are in frame from base 1. From the germline V gene (reference sequence), CDR1 is LGHDT and CDR2 is YNNKEL. The germline V end is reduced by 4 bases and the J end by 14 bases; junction bases left unmatched: 16.